This entry lists 8 T cell receptor beta chains sequenced from one sample in a study of blood T cell repertoires in COVID-19. The method was immunoSEQ multiplex PCR; TCRdb's version includes in-frame clones alone and lacks a portion of them. The sample has some 250,000 clones, around 83% seen once. The material sequenced was peripheral blood. The receptors were gathered from an older woman with active or convalescent COVID-19.

The chain carries TRBV5-5 and TRBJ1-2, with TRBD1 matching 9 bases. CDR1 and CDR2 from the germline V gene are SGHKS and YYEKEE (reference sequence). This CDR3 region has 16 residues. The V segment lost 0 bases and the J segment 5 bases; nucleotides outside the gene matches: 8. The CDR3 region is CASSLAVGTGKYGYTF. CDR3 coding DNA: TGTGCCAGCAGCTTGGCAGTCGGGACAGGGAAGTATGGCTACACCTTC.

The CDR3 DNA reads as TGTGCCAGTAAGGAGCAGGGGAACACTGAAGCTTTCTTT. Translation gives CASKEQGNTEAFF. This chain links TRBV19 with TRBJ1-1; a weak D match, TRBD1 (5 bases). The germline CDR1 and CDR2 sequences are LNHDA and SQIVND (reference sequence). The V end lost 7 bases, the J end lost 1 base, and 10 bases lay between the germline ends. The CDR3 length is 13 residues.

The chain carries TRBV28 and TRBJ1-2; no definite D call. Trimming removed 6 bases from V and 4 bases from J, with 18 bases in between. The CDR3 consists of 15 residues. CDR1 is MDHEN, CDR2 SYDVKM, per germline. The DNA of the CDR3 is TGTGCCAGCAGGTCCGGGCTCGAGCGGGGCTATGGCTACACCTTC. This gives the protein CASRSGLERGYGYTF.

This clone was detected only a few times. V is TRBV27 and J is TRBJ1-6, with D possibly being TRBD1 (5 bases). The ends were cut back, 4 bases at V and 8 bases at J, with 21 bases in the middle. CDR1 and CDR2 from the germline V gene are MNHEY and SMNVEV (reference sequence). The CDR3 is 17 amino acids. CDR3 sequence: CASSSPGTEGSDSPLHF. The DNA for the CDR3 is TGTGCCAGCAGTTCACCCGGGACGGAGGGATCGGATTCACCCCTCCACTTT.

The CDR3: CASTPGAGAQPQHF. The CDR3 coding sequence is TGTGCCAGTACCCCCGGGGCGGGGGCGCAGCCCCAGCATTTT. The chain is built from TRBV19 and TRBJ1-5; D perhaps matches TRBD1 (6 bases). The CDR3 is made up of 14 amino acids. The ends were cut back, 7 bases at V and 7 bases at J, with 17 bases in the middle. Germline-derived CDR1 and CDR2 are LNHDA and SQIVND (reference sequence).

This clone has only a few counts. The chain recombines TRBV18 with TRBJ1-1; the D gene is possibly TRBD1 (6 bases). CDR1 and CDR2 from the germline V gene are KGHSH and LQKENI. The CDR3 has 14 amino acids. Trimming took off 5 bases at V and 3 bases at J, with 13 bases between the two ends. The DNA of the CDR3 is TGTGCCAGCTCAGGGGACAACTCATACACTGAAGCTTTCTTT. Translated: CASSGDNSYTEAFF.

Concerning this clone itself: At the DNA level, this CDR3 is encoded by other sequences in the same sample as well. This chain uses TRBV5-1 with TRBJ2-5; the match to TRBD2 covers 11 bases. Germline CDR1 is SGHRS and CDR2 is YFSETQ. This CDR3 contains 16 residues. V was pared by 0 bases and J by 1 base, with 2 bases of the junction left unmatched. CDR3 DNA sequence: TGCGCCAGCAGCTTGGTGCTAGCGGGGGGCCAAGAGACCCAGTACTTC. Translating it yields CASSLVLAGGQETQYF.

This chain joins TRBV3-1 (or the pseudogene TRBV3-2) and TRBJ2-3; 13 positions match TRBD2. Germline V gives CDR1 LGHDT, CDR2 YNNKEL (reference sequence). J lost 1 base, V lost 1 base, and 5 bases had no gene match. CDR3 size: 18 residues. The CDR3 coding sequence is TGTGCCAGCAGCCAAGGGACTAGCGGGGGTAGAGGCACAGATACGCAGTATTTT. Its translation is CASSQGTSGGRGTDTQYF.